The 12 T cell receptor beta chains below come from one sample, sequenced in a study of identical twins. MiXCR, run by TCRdb on the 5' RACE reads, gives a single entry per CDR3 protein. The sample has 240,000 or so distinct CDR3 sequences; more than 9% are singletons. Sequenced input: memory T cells sorted from blood. The receptor set was obtained from a man between 50 and 59 years old in good health.

This clonotype was recorded at least ten times. The chain links TRBV4-1 to TRBJ1-1; maybe TRBD1 (5 bases). Per germline, CDR1 MGHRA and CDR2 YSYEKL. The CDR3 consists of 13 residues. V gave up 6 bases and J gave up 2 bases, with 10 bases separating them. As DNA, the CDR3 is TGCGCCAGCAGAAAAGGGGATAACACTGAAGCTTTCTTT. Amino acids: CASRKGDNTEAFF.

This clonotype was counted ten times or more. The J gene is TRBJ1-1, the V gene TRBV20-1, with a weak D call TRBD1 (5 bases). The CDR3 sequence is 13 residues long. CDR1 is DFQATT, CDR2 SNEGSKA, per germline (reference sequence). In DNA, the CDR3 is TGCAGCCCGGTGGGTGCAGGGCTCCCTTTAGCTTTCTTT. It yields the protein CSPVGAGLPLAFF.

The chain has TRBV2 and TRBJ2-2; weak D call: TRBD1 (6 bases). Trimming cost V 4 bases and J 4 bases, with 16 bases left between them. The V gene's germline CDR1 is SNHLY and CDR2 FYNNEI. The CDR3 spans 16 residues. CDR3 coding DNA: TGTGCCAGCAGTGCACAGGGCCCTCGTGGCACCGGGGAGCTGTTTTTT. Translating gives CASSAQGPRGTGELFF.

This chain joins TRBV12-3 or TRBV12-4 and TRBJ1-6; perhaps TRBD1 as D (6 bases). Trimming removed 5 bases at V and 8 bases at J, with 16 bases between. This CDR3 is 15 amino acids long. The chain's CDR3 is CASSPGLGGYSPLHF. DNA for the CDR3: TGTGCCAGCAGTCCAGGCTTAGGGGGTTATTCACCCCTCCACTTT.

This clonotype was found a few times. The V call is TRBV6-2 or TRBV6-3, the J call TRBJ2-5; no clear D. V was clipped by 7 bases and J by 7 bases, with 22 bases between them. The CDR3 consists of 15 residues. From germline, CDR1 is MNHEY and CDR2 SVGEGT. The CDR3: CASTQLTLGSSTQYF. The CDR3 DNA reads as TGTGCCAGCACCCAGTTAACGCTAGGAAGTTCGACCCAGTACTTC.

The table lists this clonotype with many counts. The V gene is TRBV28, the J gene TRBJ1-6, with a tentative D call TRBD1 (5 bases). V lost 8 bases and J lost 7, with 15 bases in between. CDR1 MDHEN and CDR2 SYDVKM come from the germline V gene. The CDR3 covers 14 residues. Here the CDR3 DNA reads TGTGCCAGCCAAAAGGGGCAGGGAAATTCACCCCTCCACTTT. Its translation is CASQKGQGNSPLHF.

This clonotype was counted between two and nine times. The V and J genes are TRBV19 and TRBJ2-1, with D unresolved. CDR1 and CDR2 from the germline V gene are LNHDA and SQIVND (reference sequence). V lost 4 bases and J 5 bases, leaving 21 bases between the germline ends. This CDR3 has 17 residues. The CDR3 loop reads CASSNPIRRIKNNEQFF. The CDR3 region has the DNA TGTGCCAGTAGTAACCCTATTAGAAGAATCAAGAACAATGAGCAGTTCTTC.

This sequence joins TRBV7-8 and TRBJ2-1; D unclear. The CDR3 consists of 14 residues. V lost 5 bases and J lost 3, with 11 bases in between. Per germline, CDR1 SGHVS and CDR2 FQNEAQ. CDR3 sequence reads: CASSNRADYNEQFF. In DNA form, the CDR3 reads TGTGCCAGCAGCAACCGGGCAGACTACAATGAGCAGTTCTTC. The full variable domain, completed using reference TRBV7-8 and TRBJ2-1, is GAGVSQSPRYKVAKRGQDVALRCDPISGHVSLFWYQQALGQGPEFLTYFQNEAQLDKSGLPSDRFFAERPEGSVSTLKIQRTQQEDSAVYLCASSNRADYNEQFFGPGTRLTVL.

This clonotype was counted many times. The V and J genes are TRBV6-2 or TRBV6-3 and TRBJ2-1, with 15 bases lining up with TRBD2. Germline trimming cut 4 bases from V and 10 bases from J; bases unmatched to any gene: 5. The CDR3 runs 15 residues. The V gene's germline CDR1 is MNHEY and CDR2 SVGEGT. The CDR3 spells CASSSGLAGGYEQFF. In nucleotides, the CDR3 is TGTGCCAGCAGTTCTGGACTAGCGGGAGGGTACGAGCAGTTCTTC.

This clonotype came up many times. The chain combines TRBV7-9 with TRBJ2-1; TRBD1 matches at 10 bases. The junction had 14 bases not matched to a gene; V was cut back by 6 bases and J by 9 bases. The CDR3 runs to 16 residues. Germline CDR1 is SEHNR and CDR2 is FQNEAQ (reference sequence). Here the CDR3 DNA reads TGTGCCAGCAGGGGGGGTGACAGGGGGCCGGAAATTGAGCAGTTCTTC. Translating gives CASRGGDRGPEIEQFF.

Ten or more counts support this clonotype. The rearrangement uses TRBV28 and TRBJ2-1, with TRBD1 identical over 9 bases. Germline loops: CDR1 MDHEN, CDR2 SYDVKM. The V segment lost 3 bases and the J segment 4 bases; nucleotides outside the gene matches: 4. The CDR3 has 15 residues. The CDR3: CASSLNRGLYNEQFF. The CDR3 DNA reads TGTGCCAGCAGTTTGAACAGGGGGCTGTACAATGAGCAGTTCTTC.

At least ten counts were recorded for this clonotype. This chain connects TRBV11-2 to TRBJ1-1; the D is unclear. The CDR3 runs to 16 residues. Germline V gene sequence: CDR1 SGHAT, CDR2 FQNNGV. V dropped 5 bases and J dropped 1 base, with 17 bases sitting between them. As DNA, the CDR3 is TGTGCCAGCAGCCGAAGGCTGGCCAGACGGAACACTGAAGCTTTCTTT. Protein: CASSRRLARRNTEAFF.